The subject of this entry is one T cell receptor beta chain. Germline and junction disagree at one end, which may indicate a read error. The sample originates from a study of regulatory T cells in long-lasting Graves disease. Assembly of TCR beta libraries relied on iRepertoire HTBI primers together with Arm-PCR of CDR3 regions. One entry per CDR3 protein, called by TCRdb with MiXCR from the multiplex PCR reads. The sample has hundreds of thousands of distinct CDR3 sequences; approximately 16% are singletons. Time point meaning: newly diagnosed GD, antithyroid drugs for less than 3 months. Scientists built the TCR library using RNA that was extracted from PBMCs. The germline V gene has CDR1 MDHEN and CDR2 SYDVKM. The CDR3 runs to 15 residues. These data were also reused for a study on T cells in Graves' hyperthyroidism and ophthalmopathy.

The chain is built from TRBV28 and TRBJ2-1, with TRBD1 identical over 8 bases. The sequences come from peripheral blood mononuclear cells (PBMCs), collected at new diagnosis, from a patient treated with antithyroid drugs. This receptor was taken from a woman aged 40 to 50 with Graves disease. CDR3 sequence (DNA): TGTGCCAGCAGTTCGACAGGGGCGGACTACAATGGGCAGTTCTTC. It codes for CASSSTGADYNGQFF.